The next 12 T cell receptor beta chains were all read from a single sample in a study of T-cell reconstitution after alpha-beta-depleted transplantation in children. A TCRbeta library incorporating unique molecular identifiers was prepared. From the PCR reads, TCRdb called clonotypes with MiXCR, one entry per CDR3 protein. The repertoire consists of about 510,000 distinct CDR3 sequences, with about an eighth occurring once and the leading ten covering approximately 15%. The sample in question was PBMCs, mostly from graft donor cells, obtained 180 days after TCRalphabeta/CD19-depleted stem cell transplant. These receptors were obtained from a female patient aged 2-10 years who had a stem cell transplant for aplastic anemia, so the T cells may come from the graft donor.

The gene calls are TRBV20-1 and TRBJ2-3, with D perhaps TRBD2 (6 bases). In germline, CDR1 is DFQATT, CDR2 SNEGSKA (reference sequence). Deletions cut 0 bases from V and 0 bases from J, with 10 bases between. The CDR3 contains 15 residues. The CDR3, as DNA: TGCAGTGCTAGAGATCTGCGGGAAAGCACAGATACGCAGTATTTT. Translated: CSARDLRESTDTQYF.

Note on this clonotype: One end of the junction does not line up with germline, which may come from a read error. The chain carries TRBV6-5 and TRBJ2-1; TRBD2 agrees at 9 bases. CDR3 size: 16 residues. CDR1 and CDR2 from the germline V gene are MNHEY and SVGAGI. In DNA, the CDR3 is TGTGCCAGCAGCTACTCCGTGGGACTAGCACCGGGTGAGCAGTTCTTC. This codes for CASSYSVGLAPGEQFF.

This rearrangement joins TRBV6-1 to TRBJ1-2; no clear D gene. Trimming took 7 bases from V and 4 from J, leaving 7 bases between them. Germline values: CDR1 MNHNS, CDR2 SASEGT. This CDR3 is built from 11 residues. The CDR3 here is CASTAGYGYTF. The DNA of the CDR3 is TGTGCCAGCACTGCGGGCTATGGCTACACCTTC.

This clonotype has a handful of counts. V and J are TRBV19 and TRBJ2-2; possibly TRBD1 or TRBD2 for D (6 bases each). Trimming cost V 5 bases and J 5 bases, with 18 bases left between them. The CDR3 length is 16 residues. Looked up from germline, CDR1 is LNHDA and CDR2 is SQIVND (reference sequence). CDR3 nucleotides: TGTGCCAGTAGTCCGTCTAAGGGGGGCCGGACCGGGGAGCTGTTTTTT. This gives the protein CASSPSKGGRTGELFF.

This clonotype appeared a few times. This sequence joins TRBV7-2 and TRBJ1-5, with TRBD1 identical over 7 bases. Per the germline V gene, CDR1 is SGHTA and CDR2 is FQGNSA. V gave up 5 bases and J gave up 6 bases; unmatched junction bases: 7. The CDR3 has 14 residues. The CDR3 here is CASSLGTAPQPQHF. The CDR3 DNA follows: TGTGCCAGCAGCCTCGGGACAGCTCCTCAGCCCCAGCATTTT. The entire variable domain, with the rest obtained from reference TRBV7-2 and TRBJ1-5, is as follows: GAGVSQSPSNKVTEKGKDVELRCDPISGHTALYWYRQSLGQGLEFLIYFQGNSAPDKSGLPSDRFSAERTGGSVSTLTIQRTQQEDSAVYLCASSLGTAPQPQHFGDGTRLSIL.

Comment on this clonotype: Sequence at one end of the junction differs from germline and may be a read error. This chain joins TRBV3-1 and TRBJ2-2; D uncertain. The CDR3 is made up of 15 amino acids. CDR1 and CDR2 from the germline V gene are LGHDT and YNNKEL (reference sequence). The CDR3 sequence is CASCHPLKSTGELFF. The CDR3 bases are TGTGCCAGCTGCCATCCTCTCAAGTCTACCGGGGAGCTGTTTTTT.

The sample holds a few counts of this clonotype. The CDR3 loop is CASSLIGVPGIYNSPLHF. In nucleotides, the CDR3 is TGTGCCAGCAGTTTAATCGGGGTCCCCGGTATTTATAATTCACCCCTCCACTTT. The J gene is TRBJ1-6, the V gene TRBV27; D uncertain. CDR1 and CDR2 (germline): MNHEY, SMNVEV (reference sequence). CDR3 size: 18 residues. Trimming pared 2 bases from V and 4 bases from J, leaving 18 bases between.

This clonotype occurred a few times. V usage is TRBV29-1 and J usage is TRBJ1-2, with 7 bases identical to TRBD1. This CDR3 contains 13 residues. Unmatched junction bases numbered 7, after V lost 4 bases and J lost 5 bases. Germline CDR1 SQVTM, CDR2 ANQGSEA. The CDR3 loop reads CSVVDRVGYGYTF. CDR3 nucleotides: TGCAGCGTTGTCGACAGGGTAGGGTATGGCTACACCTTC.

At least ten counts were recorded for this clonotype. This chain uses TRBV5-1 with TRBJ2-7; the match to TRBD2 covers 7 bases. Unmatched junction bases numbered 5, after V lost 5 bases and J lost 0 bases. This CDR3 comprises 14 residues. Germline CDR1 SGHRS, CDR2 YFSETQ. CDR3 sequence reads: CASSSGGSSYEQYV. CDR3 DNA: TGCGCCAGCAGTTCCGGGGGGAGCTCCTACGAGCAGTACGTC.

This clonotype was seen only a few times. The chain recombines TRBV28 with TRBJ2-7; either TRBD1 or TRBD2 may fit D (5 bases each). V lost 5 bases and J lost 4, with 18 bases in between. The CDR3 is 15 residues long. The germline gives CDR1 MDHEN, CDR2 SYDVKM. The DNA of the CDR3 is TGTGCCAGCAGTGTAGCCTGGCAGGGAGCGTACGAGCAGTACTTC. As protein: CASSVAWQGAYEQYF. Variable domain in full (rest from reference TRBV28 and TRBJ2-7): DVKVTQSSRYLVKRTGEKVFLECVQDMDHENMFWYRQDPGLGLRLIYFSYDVKMKEKGDIPEGYSVSREKKERFSLILESASTNQTSMYLCASSVAWQGAYEQYFGPGTRLTVT.

This clonotype was counted only a few times. V is TRBV12-3 or TRBV12-4 and J is TRBJ2-3; 13 bases are a match to TRBD2. There are 16 residues in the CDR3. The V segment lost 6 bases and the J segment 2 bases; nucleotides outside the gene matches: 5. The CDR3 here is CASSPTSGRSTDTQYF. CDR3 nucleotide sequence: TGTGCCAGCAGCCCGACTAGCGGGAGGTCCACAGATACGCAGTATTTT.

The chain is built from TRBV12-3 or TRBV12-4 and TRBJ2-2, with TRBD2 identical over 7 bases. The CDR3 has 15 amino acids. V dropped 1 base and J dropped 6; count of bases not matched to a gene: 5. CDR3 DNA sequence: TGTGCCAGCAGTTTAGAAGGGAGGGCAGCCGGGGAGCTGTTTTTT. Translated, it gives CASSLEGRAAGELFF.